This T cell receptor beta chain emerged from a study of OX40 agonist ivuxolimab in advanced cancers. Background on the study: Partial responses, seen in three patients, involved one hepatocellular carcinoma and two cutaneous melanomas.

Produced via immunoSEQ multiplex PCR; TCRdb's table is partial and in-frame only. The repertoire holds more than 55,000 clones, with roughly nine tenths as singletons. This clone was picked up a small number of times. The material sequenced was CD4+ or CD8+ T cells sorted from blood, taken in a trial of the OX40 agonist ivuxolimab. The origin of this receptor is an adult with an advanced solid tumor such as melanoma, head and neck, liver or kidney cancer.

The CDR3 region is CASKEPRQNTGELFF. Written as DNA, the CDR3 is TGTGCCAGCAAAGAACCCCGTCAGAACACCGGGGAGCTGTTTTTT. The chain couples TRBV11-2 to TRBJ2-2; D remains unclear. The CDR3 is 15 amino acids. Per the germline V gene, CDR1 is SGHAT and CDR2 is FQNNGV. V lost 7 bases to trimming and J lost 1 base, with 13 bases between them.